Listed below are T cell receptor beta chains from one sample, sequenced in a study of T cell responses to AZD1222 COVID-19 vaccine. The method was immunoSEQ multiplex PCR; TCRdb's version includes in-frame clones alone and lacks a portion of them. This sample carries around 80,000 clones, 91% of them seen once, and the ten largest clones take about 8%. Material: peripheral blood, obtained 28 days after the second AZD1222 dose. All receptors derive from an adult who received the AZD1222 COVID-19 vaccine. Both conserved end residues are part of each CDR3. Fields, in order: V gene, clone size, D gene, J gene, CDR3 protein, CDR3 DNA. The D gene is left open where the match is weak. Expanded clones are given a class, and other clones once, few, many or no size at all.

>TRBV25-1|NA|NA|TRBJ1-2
CASSLITGRLKTF
TGTGCCAGCAGCCTAATAACGGGACGGTTAAAAACCTTC
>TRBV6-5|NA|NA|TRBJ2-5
CASSPATAGQETQYF
TGTGCCAGCAGCCCCGCCACGGCGGGCCAAGAGACCCAGTACTTC
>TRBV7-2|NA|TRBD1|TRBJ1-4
CASSFQGAANEKLFF
TGTGCCAGCAGCTTCCAGGGGGCAGCTAATGAAAAACTGTTTTTT
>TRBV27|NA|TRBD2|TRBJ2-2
CASALAGGRVTGELFF
TGTGCCAGCGCATTAGCGGGAGGGCGGGTCACCGGGGAGCTGTTTTTT
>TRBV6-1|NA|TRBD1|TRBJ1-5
CASSDGQGQPQHF
TGTGCCAGCAGTGACGGACAGGGCCAGCCCCAGCATTTT
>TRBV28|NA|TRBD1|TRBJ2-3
CASSLGQGADTQYF
TGTGCCAGCAGTTTGGGACAGGGGGCAGATACGCAGTATTTT
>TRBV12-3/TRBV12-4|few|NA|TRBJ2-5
CASSLKETQYF
TGTGCCAGCAGCCTTAAAGAGACCCAGTACTTC
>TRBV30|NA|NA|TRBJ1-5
CAWSGGAQPQHF
TGTGCCTGGAGTGGAGGGGCTCAGCCCCAGCATTTT
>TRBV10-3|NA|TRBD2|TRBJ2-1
CAISGLAESNEQFF
TGTGCCATCAGTGGACTAGCGGAGAGCAATGAGCAGTTCTTC
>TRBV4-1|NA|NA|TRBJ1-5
CASSQDLAGQHQPQHF
TGCGCCAGCAGCCAAGATCTTGCAGGGCAGCATCAGCCCCAGCATTTT
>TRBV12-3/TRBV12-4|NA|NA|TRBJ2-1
CASREREVYEQFF
TGTGCCAGCAGAGAGAGGGAGGTCTATGAGCAGTTCTTC
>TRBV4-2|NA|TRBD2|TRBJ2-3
CASSPFGLAGGLGGTDTQYF
TGTGCCAGCAGCCCGTTTGGACTAGCGGGAGGCTTGGGGGGCACAGATACGCAGTATTTT
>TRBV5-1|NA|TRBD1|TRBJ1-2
CASSRDRGTYGYTF
TGCGCCAGCAGCAGGGACAGGGGAACCTATGGCTACACCTTC
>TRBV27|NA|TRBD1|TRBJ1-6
CASSTSGTGVSPLHF
TGTGCCAGCAGTACGTCCGGGACAGGGGTTTCACCCCTCCACTTT
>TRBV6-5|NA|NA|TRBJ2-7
CASSYGGAFGYEQYF
TGTGCCAGCAGTTACGGAGGCGCATTCGGCTACGAGCAGTACTTC
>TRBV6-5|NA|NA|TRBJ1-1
CASRRQTSSIAFF
TGTGCCAGCAGAAGACAAACCTCCAGTATAGCTTTCTTT
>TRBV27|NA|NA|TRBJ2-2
CASSPVVWEVAGELFF
TGTGCCAGCAGCCCGGTCGTCTGGGAGGTTGCCGGGGAGCTGTTTTTT
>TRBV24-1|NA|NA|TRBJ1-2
CATSEPDSLYGYTF
TGTGCCACCAGTGAACCCGACAGCCTCTATGGCTACACCTTC
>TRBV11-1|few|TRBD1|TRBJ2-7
CASSPRDRGGEQYF
TGTGCCAGCAGCCCAAGGGACAGGGGGGGCGAGCAGTACTTC
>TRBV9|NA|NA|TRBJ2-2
CASSVAGISGELFF
TGTGCCAGCAGCGTAGCGGGGATTTCCGGGGAGCTGTTTTTT
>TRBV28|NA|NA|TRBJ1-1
CASSLAGSHTEAFF
TGTGCCAGCAGTTTAGCCGGGTCACACACTGAAGCTTTCTTT
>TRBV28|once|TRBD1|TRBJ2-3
CASTPQGAITDTQYF
TGTGCCAGCACCCCCCAGGGGGCAATTACAGATACGCAGTATTTT
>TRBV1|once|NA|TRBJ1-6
CTSSRQVNSPLHF
TGCACCAGCAGCCGACAGGTAAATTCACCCCTCCACTTT
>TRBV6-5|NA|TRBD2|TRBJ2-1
CASGDGGRQFF
TGTGCCAGCGGGGACGGCGGGAGGCAGTTCTTC
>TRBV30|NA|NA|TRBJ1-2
CAWSARRSGGYTF
TGTGCCTGGAGTGCCCGGCGATCTGGTGGCTACACCTTC
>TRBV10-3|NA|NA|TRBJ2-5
CAISDNRSPAQETQYF
TGTGCCATCAGTGATAACAGGAGTCCGGCTCAAGAGACCCAGTACTTC
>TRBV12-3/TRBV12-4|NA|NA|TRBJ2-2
CASSRTNTGELFF
TGTGCCAGCAGTCGGACGAACACCGGGGAGCTGTTTTTT
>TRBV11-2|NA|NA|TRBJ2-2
CASSPGTFANTGELFF
TGTGCCAGCAGCCCAGGGACATTTGCGAACACCGGGGAGCTGTTTTTT
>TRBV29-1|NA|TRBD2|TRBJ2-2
CSVPGRTGELFF
TGCAGCGTCCCCGGGAGGACCGGGGAGCTGTTTTTT
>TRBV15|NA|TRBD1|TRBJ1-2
CATSLGQGVAYGYTF
TGTGCCACCTCCCTCGGGCAGGGGGTCGCCTATGGCTACACCTTC
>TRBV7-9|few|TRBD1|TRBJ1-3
CASSQTGQGLGGNTIYF
TGTGCCAGCAGCCAGACCGGACAGGGGCTCGGTGGAAACACCATATATTTT